This T cell receptor beta chain was identified in a study of blood T cell repertoires in COVID-19 (dated by TCRdb to 2020 to 2022). In terms of the full investigation: Samples covering the acute and convalescent phases of COVID-19 were provided by collaborators in the United States, Italy and Spain. The dataset comprised deeply sampled blood TCRbeta repertoires from subjects exposed to, actively infected with, or recovered from COVID-19. The repertoires were made available in a free public database intended to serve as a resource for research on the immune response to SARS-CoV-2. The samples were drawn from two sources: the first 160 participants of the ongoing ImmuneRACE study, and 1,000 to 1,500 subjects contributed by 6 global collaborators. Sample metadata almost always included a de-identified subject ID, COVID-19 status, age in years and sex. Where available, HLA class I and class II types were obtained from metadata supplied by the sample provider rather than from assay-based typing. The material from the prospective study consisted of cDNA or gDNA derived from T cells, B-cell-depleted T cells, or PBMCs. The study at large found these results: The amount of clinical and demographic metadata varied by source and participant and was provided uncurated.

Trimmed from V: 5 bases; trimmed from J: 0 bases; junction bases lacking a gene match: 14. CDR1 and CDR2, looked up from the germline V gene, are SGHVS and FNYEAQ. The CDR3, from cysteine to phenylalanine, totals 18 residues. Of the read, only the CDR3 DNA is kept; its 54 bases are in frame from base 1. TCRbeta CDR3 regions were amplified from genomic DNA by means of the immunoSEQ Assay, a bias-controlled multiplex PCR. As for the original processing: Within the assay, amplification of reference gene primers was used to estimate how many nucleated cells each sample contained. To quantify the absolute abundance of each unique TCRbeta CDR3 rearrangement, sequence reads were collapsed and filtered. For each sample, productive Simpson clonality was calculated as the square root of Simpson's diversity index across productive rearrangements. The table comes from immuneACCESS by way of TCRdb, which keeps in-frame sequences with V and J called. Part of the clones is missing from these tables; in studies checked, under half for an unresolved V gene and the rest for unknown reasons. V and J calls and clone size are given by that table; D and trimming were obtained from the DNA. The sample profile shows more than 200,000 clones; less than 85% of them were found once. Jointly, the top ten make up 1.8% of the sample.

In the prospective study, participants were roughly 18 to 100 years old, resided in 20 to 30 geographic areas of the United States, and were enrolled through a virtual design. In the prospective study, cohorts were assigned on the basis of participant-reported clinical history obtained from a screening survey and a study questionnaire. Recovered participants in ImmuneRACE Cohort 3 were defined by two consecutive negative NP/OP PCR tests, clearance by a healthcare professional, or resolution of symptoms. In the prospective study, whole blood, serum and a nasopharyngeal or oropharyngeal swab were collected from each participant by mobile phlebotomists. Over a roughly two-month period, participants in the prospective study had the option of providing additional blood draws and questionnaires. Blood samples from the prospective study were shipped frozen or at room temperature prior to DNA extraction.

In the case of this clone: Its antigen remains unidentified. No much larger clone exists at a distance of one base, and base qualities are not known.

Source material: PBMCs or T cells enriched from blood (not recorded which). The chain was built from TRBV7-6 and TRBJ1-1; the central 8 bases match TRBD1. The receptor was derived from a man aged 60 to 75 who had recovered from COVID-19. The CDR3 protein is CASSPRPGTGSMNTEAFF. The nucleotides read TGTGCCAGCAGCCCTCGGCCGGGGACAGGTTCGATGAACACTGAAGCTTTCTTT.